The next 32 T cell receptor beta chains were all read from a single sample in a study of T cell responses to AZD1222 COVID-19 vaccine (dated by TCRdb to about 2021). The time point label here, explained by the study, means: about 28 days (+/-7) after the second vaccine dose. The intended sense of this specimen's treatment or condition label: meningococcal conjugate vaccine given as trial control. Library preparation was by the immunoSEQ multiplex PCR assay. TCRdb carries this immuneACCESS record with in-frame sequences only. Its versions omit some clonotypes, under half of them owing to an unresolved V gene in the studies checked, with the rest unexplained. Counted in this sample were around 150,000 clones; roughly nine tenths of them appeared once. The ten top clones hold 7.5% to 9.5% of the sample. The sequences come from peripheral blood, collected 28 days after the second dose of the MenACWY control vaccine. The receptors derive from an adult who received the MenACWY meningococcal vaccine as a control.

The J gene is TRBJ1-2, the V gene TRBV18; D call uncertain. This CDR3 has 14 residues. CDR1 is KGHSH and CDR2 is LQKENI in the germline V gene. The V end lost 0 bases, the J end lost 3 bases, and 8 bases lay between the germline ends. In DNA, the CDR3 is TGTGCCAGCTCACCACCGACCAGAGACTATGGCTACACCTTC. Amino acids: CASSPPTRDYGYTF.

V is TRBV3-1 (or the pseudogene TRBV3-2) and J is TRBJ2-1; D is uncertain. The CDR3 length is 12 residues. CDR1 LGHDT and CDR2 YNNKEL come from the germline V gene (reference sequence). With 4 bases removed from V and 10 bases from J, the gap between germline ends came to 11 bases. This CDR3 is CASSRDWGEQFF. The DNA for the CDR3 is TGTGCCAGCAGCCGCGACTGGGGAGAGCAGTTCTTC.

This chain links TRBV7-9 with TRBJ2-3; tentative D call: TRBD1 (6 bases). The CDR3 contains 14 residues. The germline V gene encodes CDR1 SEHNR and CDR2 FQNEAQ (reference sequence). V was cut by 5 bases and J by 1 base, with 10 bases left in between. The CDR3 loop reads CASSTRQGTDTQYF. CDR3 coding DNA: TGTGCCAGCAGCACAAGACAGGGCACAGATACGCAGTATTTT. Combining the CDR3 with reference TRBV7-9 and TRBJ2-3 gives the whole variable domain DTGVSQNPRHKITKRGQNVTFRCDPISEHNRLYWYRQTLGQGPEFLTYFQNEAQLEKSRLLSDRFSAERPKGSFSTLEIQRTEQGDSAMYLCASSTRQGTDTQYFGPGTRLTVL.

The chain carries TRBV19 and TRBJ2-5; D possibly corresponds to TRBD2 (5 bases). With 8 bases removed from V and 9 bases from J, the gap between germline ends came to 19 bases. The CDR3 contains 13 residues. Looked up from germline, CDR1 is LNHDA and CDR2 is SQIVND (reference sequence). CDR3 bases: TGTGCCAGTGGGAGAGAGAGTGATCGGGCCCAGTACTTC. Its translation: CASGRESDRAQYF.

The DNA of the CDR3 is TGTGCCAGCAGTCCCAGGGGGCAAGATACGCAGTATTTT. Translated: CASSPRGQDTQYF. This chain joins TRBV12-3 or TRBV12-4 and TRBJ2-3; TRBD1 aligns across 8 bases. This CDR3 contains 13 residues. V lost 5 bases to trimming and J lost 5 bases; unmatched junction nucleotides: 3.

The chain joins TRBV6-1 to TRBJ1-3; D is ambiguous. In germline, CDR1 is MNHNS, CDR2 SASEGT. This CDR3 region has 15 residues. Trimming stripped 2 bases from V and 0 bases from J, with 8 bases between. CDR3 amino acids: CASSEQRSSGNTIYF. The CDR3 coding sequence is TGTGCCAGCAGTGAACAGCGCAGCTCTGGAAACACCATATATTTT.

The chain employs TRBV7-2 and TRBJ2-7; perhaps D is TRBD1 or TRBD2 (5 bases each). The length of the CDR3 is 14 residues. Germline lookup yields CDR1 SGHTA and CDR2 FQGNSA. Trimming pared 11 bases from V and 2 bases from J, leaving 19 bases between. The CDR3, as DNA: TGTGCCGCCTCAAGGTCAGGGAGTGCCTACGAGCAGTACTTC. Its translation is CAASRSGSAYEQYF. Complete variable domain (other parts from reference TRBV7-2 and TRBJ2-7): GAGVSQSPSNKVTEKGKDVELRCDPISGHTALYWYRQSLGQGLEFLIYFQGNSAPDKSGLPSDRFSAERTGGSVSTLTIQRTQQEDSAVYLCAASRSGSAYEQYFGPGTRLTVT.

V usage is TRBV28 and J usage is TRBJ1-5; TRBD1 agrees at 11 bases. Germline CDR1 and CDR2: MDHEN and SYDVKM. V lost 7 bases to trimming and J lost 5 bases; unmatched junction nucleotides: 7. The CDR3 runs 15 residues. DNA of the CDR3: TGTGCCAGCACCTCCGGGGGACAGGGGGATCAGCCCCAGCATTTT. Protein sequence: CASTSGGQGDQPQHF.

Concerning this clone itself: The junction shows a germline mismatch at one end, possibly a read error. The chain is built from TRBV9 and TRBJ1-5; D unresolved. Germline CDR1 reads SGDLS; CDR2 reads YYNGEE. This CDR3 spans 14 amino acids. The CDR3 nucleotides are TGTGCCAGCAGCGTAGGGACTGATTATCACCCCCAGCATTTT. This codes for CASSVGTDYHPQHF.

This chain's CDR3 is CASINLAGGHNEQFF. CDR3 bases: TGTGCCAGCATTAACCTAGCGGGAGGGCACAATGAGCAGTTCTTC. The chain recombines TRBV6-5 with TRBJ2-1, with 12 nucleotides matching TRBD2. Losses at the gene ends were 7 bases for V and 5 bases for J; bases not matched to a gene: 6. This CDR3 spans 15 amino acids. Germline values: CDR1 MNHEY, CDR2 SVGAGI.

This rearrangement joins TRBV7-2 to TRBJ2-1; TRBD2 aligns across 13 bases. The V and J ends lost 5 bases and 10 bases, in that order; junction bases with no gene match: 8. The germline V gene encodes CDR1 SGHTA and CDR2 FQGNSA. The CDR3 sequence is 15 residues long. This chain's CDR3 is CASSRGTSGIREQFF. The CDR3 coding sequence is TGTGCCAGCAGCCGCGGGACTAGCGGGATCAGAGAGCAGTTCTTC.

V is TRBV6-6 and J is TRBJ2-5, with D perhaps TRBD1 (6 bases). Germline CDR1 MNHNY, CDR2 SVGAGI (reference sequence). V dropped 10 bases and J dropped 2 bases, with 17 bases sitting between them. CDR3 length: 14 amino acids. CDR3: CAITGSPLQETQYF. In DNA form, the CDR3 reads TGTGCCATCACAGGGAGTCCCTTACAAGAGACCCAGTACTTC.

The genes are TRBV5-4 and TRBJ2-1; D not resolved. Germline CDR1 reads SGHNT; CDR2 reads YYREEE (reference sequence). V lost 0 bases and J lost 0, with 7 bases in between. This CDR3 has 15 residues. The DNA of the CDR3 is TGTGCCAGCAGCTTGGAGAAAAGCTCCTACAATGAGCAGTTCTTC. Its protein product is CASSLEKSSYNEQFF. The whole variable domain, remainder taken from reference TRBV5-4 and TRBJ2-1, is ETGVTQSPTHLIKTRGQQVTLRCSSQSGHNTVSWYQQALGQGPQFIFQYYREEENGRGNFPPRFSGLQFPNYSSELNVNALELDDSALYLCASSLEKSSYNEQFFGPGTRLTVL.

The gene calls are TRBV5-1 and TRBJ2-7, with 12 bases fitting TRBD1. Trimming at V came to 4 bases and at J to 4 bases, leaving 3 bases not matched to a gene. Per germline, CDR1 SGHRS and CDR2 YFSETQ. The CDR3 has 14 residues. The CDR3 nucleotides read TGCGCCAGCAGCGGGGGACAGGGGGCTTACGAGCAGTACTTC. It translates to CASSGGQGAYEQYF.

The chain uses TRBV13 and TRBJ1-3, with a tentative D call TRBD1 (5 bases). Germline V gives CDR1 PRHDT, CDR2 FYEKMQ (reference sequence). This CDR3 has 17 residues. Trimming cost V 7 bases and J 0 bases, with 19 bases left between them. The CDR3 sequence: CASTLRRGRSSGNTIYF. CDR3 sequence (DNA): TGTGCCAGCACCCTACGGAGGGGACGTAGCTCTGGAAACACCATATATTTT.

The genes are TRBV18 and TRBJ2-7, with 10 bases fitting TRBD2. CDR1 is KGHSH and CDR2 is LQKENI in the germline V gene. The CDR3 extends over 16 amino acids. V was pared by 0 bases and J by 2 bases, with 4 bases of the junction left unmatched. The DNA for the CDR3 is TGTGCCAGCTCACCACCCGTAGCGGGAGGCCCCTACGAGCAGTACTTC. Translating gives CASSPPVAGGPYEQYF. The full variable domain, rest sourced from reference TRBV18 and TRBJ2-7, is NAGVMQNPRHLVRRRGQEARLRCSPMKGHSHVYWYRQLPEEGLKFMVYLQKENIIDESGMPKERFSAEFPKEGPSILRIQQVVRGDSAAYFCASSPPVAGGPYEQYFGPGTRLTVT.

The gene calls are TRBV7-2 and TRBJ1-6; D not certain. Germline V gene data show CDR1 as SGHTA and CDR2 as FQGNSA. V was trimmed by 1 base and J by 9 bases, leaving 7 bases between them. The CDR3 runs 13 residues. For the CDR3, the DNA is TGTGCCAGCAGCTTAGACGCGGGTTCACCCCTCCACTTT. Its protein is CASSLDAGSPLHF.

The rearrangement uses TRBV18 and TRBJ1-5; the D is unclear. The germline gives CDR1 KGHSH, CDR2 LQKENI. The V gene lost 2 bases and the J gene lost 4 bases, with 6 bases spanning the gap. The CDR3 is 13 residues long. The CDR3 DNA reads TGTGCCAGCTCACCAACCGAAAATCAGCCCCAGCATTTT. Amino acids: CASSPTENQPQHF.

V and J are TRBV7-2 and TRBJ2-1, with 9 bases matching TRBD1. With V trimmed by 5 bases and J by 3 bases, 5 bases remained unmatched. Germline V gene sequence: CDR1 SGHTA, CDR2 FQGNSA. This CDR3 region has 15 residues. The CDR3 region has the DNA TGTGCCAGCAGCGAGGACAGGGGACTCTACAATGAGCAGTTCTTC. Its translation: CASSEDRGLYNEQFF. Drawing the rest from reference TRBV7-2 and TRBJ2-1, the complete variable domain is GAGVSQSPSNKVTEKGKDVELRCDPISGHTALYWYRQSLGQGLEFLIYFQGNSAPDKSGLPSDRFSAERTGGSVSTLTIQRTQQEDSAVYLCASSEDRGLYNEQFFGPGTRLTVL.

The rearrangement links TRBV28 to TRBJ2-5; 9 nucleotides agree with TRBD1. Trimming removed 1 base from V and 5 bases from J; junction bases left unmatched: 11. The CDR3 is 17 amino acids. Germline V gene sequence: CDR1 MDHEN, CDR2 SYDVKM. The CDR3 DNA reads TGTGCCAGCAGTTTATTCGGGACAGGGAGGGCCCGGGAGACCCAGTACTTC. It is translated as CASSLFGTGRARETQYF.

This rearrangement joins TRBV19 to TRBJ1-1; D unresolved. The germline gives CDR1 LNHDA, CDR2 SQIVND (reference sequence). Deletions cut 0 bases from V and 1 base from J, with 9 bases between. There are 15 residues in the CDR3. DNA for the CDR3: TGTGCCAGTAGTATAGATGGGCGCCGGAACACTGAAGCTTTCTTT. Protein: CASSIDGRRNTEAFF.

This chain connects TRBV2 to TRBJ2-7; 9 bases map to TRBD1. Losses at the gene ends were 8 bases for V and 0 bases for J; bases not matched to a gene: 5. Germline V gene sequence: CDR1 SNHLY, CDR2 FYNNEI. This CDR3 is 14 amino acids long. The CDR3 reads CASGLTGGSYEQYF. In DNA form, the CDR3 reads TGTGCCAGCGGGCTGACAGGGGGCTCCTACGAGCAGTACTTC.

The chain carries TRBV7-9 and TRBJ1-6; TRBD1 agrees at 7 bases. Germline values: CDR1 SEHNR, CDR2 FQNEAQ (reference sequence). V was pared by 4 bases and J by 6 bases, with 9 bases of the junction left unmatched. The CDR3 is made up of 16 amino acids. Here the CDR3 DNA reads TGTGCCAGCAGCTCCCCATCCGGGACAGCTAATTCACCCCTCCACTTT. Its translation: CASSSPSGTANSPLHF. The complete variable domain, with remaining parts taken from reference TRBV7-9 and TRBJ1-6, reads DTGVSQNPRHKITKRGQNVTFRCDPISEHNRLYWYRQTLGQGPEFLTYFQNEAQLEKSRLLSDRFSAERPKGSFSTLEIQRTEQGDSAMYLCASSSPSGTANSPLHFGNGTRLTVT.

The chain has TRBV28 and TRBJ1-5; D is ambiguous. Germline-derived CDR1 and CDR2 are MDHEN and SYDVKM. The CDR3 extends over 11 amino acids. Trimming shortened V by 4 bases and J by 6 bases, and 4 bases separated the two germline ends. For the CDR3, the DNA is TGTGCCAGCAGTTATAGTCAGCCCCAGCATTTT. Translation gives CASSYSQPQHF.

The CDR3 region has the DNA TGTGCCAGCAGCTTGGACAGAGACACTGAAGCTTTCTTT. Translating it yields CASSLDRDTEAFF. The chain has TRBV5-6 and TRBJ1-1; D gene ambiguous. From germline, CDR1 is SGHDT and CDR2 YYEEEE. Trimming left V 0 bases short and J 3 bases short, with 6 bases between. The CDR3 totals 13 residues.

The chain is built from TRBV6-2 or TRBV6-3 and TRBJ2-5, with 7 nucleotides matching TRBD2. CDR3 size: 15 residues. CDR1 and CDR2 (germline): MNHEY, SVGEGT. The trim removed 2 bases at V and 5 bases at J, leaving 8 bases unmatched. The CDR3 DNA reads TGTGCCAGCAGTTACGAGACTAGCAAGTGGGAGACCCAGTACTTC. Amino acid sequence: CASSYETSKWETQYF.

The rearrangement joins TRBV5-4 to TRBJ2-1; TRBD1 agrees at 9 bases. The germline V gene has CDR1 SGHNT and CDR2 YYREEE (reference sequence). This CDR3 is built from 15 residues. With 0 bases clipped from V and 8 bases from J, the junction kept 6 bases outside the gene matches. The CDR3 nucleotides read TGTGCCAGCAGCTTGGAACAGGGGGCGCAGGATGAGCAGTTCTTC. Its protein is CASSLEQGAQDEQFF.

The V and J genes are TRBV7-2 and TRBJ2-5; D is uncertain. The ends were cut back, 5 bases at V and 5 bases at J, with 9 bases in the middle. The germline CDR1 and CDR2 sequences are SGHTA and FQGNSA. The CDR3 runs to 12 residues. The chain's CDR3 is CASSPFAETQYF. The CDR3 DNA reads TGTGCCAGCAGCCCCTTTGCGGAGACCCAGTACTTC.

V usage is TRBV19 and J usage is TRBJ2-3; 9 nucleotides match TRBD1. Germline V CDR1 and CDR2: LNHDA, SQIVND (reference sequence). Germline trimming cut 5 bases from V and 6 bases from J; bases unmatched to any gene: 3. CDR3 length equals 13 residues. CDR3 nucleotide sequence: TGTGCCAGTAGTCCACAGGGGGCTGATACGCAGTATTTT. This translates into CASSPQGADTQYF. Drawing the rest from reference TRBV19 and TRBJ2-3, the complete variable domain is DGGITQSPKYLFRKEGQNVTLSCEQNLNHDAMYWYRQDPGQGLRLIYYSQIVNDFQKGDIAEGYSVSREKKESFPLTVTSAQKNPTAFYLCASSPQGADTQYFGPGTRLTVL.

The rearrangement links TRBV29-1 to TRBJ2-1, with 7 bases identical to TRBD1. V shed 6 bases and J 7 bases; nucleotides not matched to a gene: 9. The germline CDR1 and CDR2 sequences are SQVTM and ANQGSEA. The CDR3 is 13 amino acids. The CDR3 here is CSVARDRLNEQFF. CDR3 DNA sequence: TGCAGCGTCGCCCGGGACAGATTGAATGAGCAGTTCTTC.

The chain recombines TRBV18 with TRBJ1-1; tentative D call: TRBD1 (5 bases). V lost 3 bases to trimming and J lost 8 bases, with 13 bases between them. Germline V gene data show CDR1 as KGHSH and CDR2 as LQKENI. The CDR3 is made up of 13 amino acids. The CDR3 here is CASSPPAQGEAFF. CDR3 DNA: TGTGCCAGCTCACCCCCCGCCCAGGGCGAAGCTTTCTTT.

The chain has TRBV24-1 and TRBJ1-5; possible D gene TRBD1, 6 bases. Trimming took off 11 bases at V and 0 bases at J, with 13 bases between the two ends. Germline V gene data show CDR1 as KGHDR and CDR2 as SFDVKD. The CDR3 length is 14 residues. CDR3 nucleotide sequence: TGTGCCAGAGGACAGTCCTATAGCAATCAGCCCCAGCATTTT. Its translation: CARGQSYSNQPQHF.